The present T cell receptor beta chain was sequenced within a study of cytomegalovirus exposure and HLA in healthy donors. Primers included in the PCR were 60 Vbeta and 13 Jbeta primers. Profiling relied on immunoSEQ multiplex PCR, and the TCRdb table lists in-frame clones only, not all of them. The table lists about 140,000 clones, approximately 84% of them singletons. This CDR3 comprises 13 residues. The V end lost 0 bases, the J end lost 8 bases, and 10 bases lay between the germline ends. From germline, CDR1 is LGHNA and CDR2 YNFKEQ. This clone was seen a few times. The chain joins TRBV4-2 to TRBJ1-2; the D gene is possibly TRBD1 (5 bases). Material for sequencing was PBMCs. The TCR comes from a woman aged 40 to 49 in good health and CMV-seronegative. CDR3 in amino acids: CASSQEGGVGYTF. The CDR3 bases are TGTGCCAGCAGCCAAGAAGGAGGGGTCGGCTACACCTTC.